This T cell receptor (beta chain) was sequenced during a study of T cells of healthy individuals. TCRdb called the 5' RACE reads again in MiXCR, with one record for every CDR3 protein. This repertoire shows 65,000 to 90,000 distinct CDR3 sequences, about 5% found once; its top ten account for 7% to 9%. Trimming removed 4 bases at V and 0 bases at J, with 10 bases between. CDR3 length: 15 residues. Germline values: CDR1 MNHEY, CDR2 SVGAGI. The TCR sequence derives from a female donor in good health. J is TRBJ1-5 and V is TRBV6-5, with D possibly matching TRBD1 (6 bases). CDR3 bases: TGTGCCAGCAGTTCAGGGACATATAGCAATCAGCCCCAGCATTTT. Amino acids: CASSSGTYSNQPQHF.